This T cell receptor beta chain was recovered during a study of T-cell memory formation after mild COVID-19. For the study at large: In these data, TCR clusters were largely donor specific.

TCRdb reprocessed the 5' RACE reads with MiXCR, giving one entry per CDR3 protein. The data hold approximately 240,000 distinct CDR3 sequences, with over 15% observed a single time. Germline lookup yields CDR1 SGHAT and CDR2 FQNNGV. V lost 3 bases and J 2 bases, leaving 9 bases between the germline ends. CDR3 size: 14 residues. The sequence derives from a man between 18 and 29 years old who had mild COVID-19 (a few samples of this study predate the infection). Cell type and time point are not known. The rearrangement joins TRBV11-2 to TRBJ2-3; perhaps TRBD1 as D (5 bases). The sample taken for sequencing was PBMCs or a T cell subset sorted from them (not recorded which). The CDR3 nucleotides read TGTGCCAGCAGCTTTGTGGGGCTCACAGATACGCAGTATTTT. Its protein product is CASSFVGLTDTQYF.